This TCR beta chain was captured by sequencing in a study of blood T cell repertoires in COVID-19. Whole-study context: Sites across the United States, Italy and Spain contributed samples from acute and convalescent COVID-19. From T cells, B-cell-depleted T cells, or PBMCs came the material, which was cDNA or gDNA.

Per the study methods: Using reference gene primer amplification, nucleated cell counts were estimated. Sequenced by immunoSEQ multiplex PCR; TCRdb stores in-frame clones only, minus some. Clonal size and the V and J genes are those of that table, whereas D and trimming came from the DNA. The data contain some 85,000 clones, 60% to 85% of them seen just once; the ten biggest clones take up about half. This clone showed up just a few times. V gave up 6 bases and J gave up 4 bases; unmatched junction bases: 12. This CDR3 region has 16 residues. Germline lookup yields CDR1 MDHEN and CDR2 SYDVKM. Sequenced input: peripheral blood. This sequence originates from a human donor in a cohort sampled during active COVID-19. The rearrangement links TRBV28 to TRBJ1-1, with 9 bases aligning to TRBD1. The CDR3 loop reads CASSPETGGRPTEAFF. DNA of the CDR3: TGTGCCAGCAGCCCCGAGACAGGGGGTAGACCCACTGAAGCTTTCTTT.